This paragraph reports one T cell receptor (beta chain). Its binding antigen is unknown. There are no base qualities to consult, and no much larger clone falls within one base. Sequenced on an Illumina HiSeq 2000. TCR beta chain libraries were generated through multiplex PCR amplification. The amplified TCR beta chain products were analyzed by high-throughput sequencing. TCRdb cleaned the public reads at Q25 with fastp, built clones with MiXCR and kept in-frame beta chains. For every CDR3 protein sequence, its rows merge into one entry that carries the most common genes and DNA. A total of 290,000 or so distinct CDR3 sequences appear in this sample, around 30% of them only once. 1.1% of the sample is taken by the ten largest. From its cysteine to its phenylalanine, the CDR3 spans 14 amino acids. The retained sequence is limited to the CDR3, 42 bases, with the frame set at the first base. V drops 4 bases and J drops 9 bases, leaving 13 bases in between. In the germline V gene, CDR1 corresponds to MGHDK and CDR2 to SYGVNS.

Lymph node samples were obtained from the axillary draining lymph nodes of breast cancer patients. The sample originates from a study of breast tumors, draining lymph nodes, adjacent tissues (dated by TCRdb to 2016 to 2017). The study in broad terms: Breast cancer patients provided tumor, adjacent nontumor tissue and axillary lymph nodes, and the study compared the TCR beta repertoires across these three sources. The study aimed to assess the relationships and possible T-cell exchange between tumor, surrounding tissue and draining lymph node repertoires in human breast cancer. General conclusions and limits of the study: The similarity between tumor and nontumor tissue repertoires was significantly greater in luminal-like breast cancer than in basal-like breast cancer. The data were considered consistent with most tumor T cells being derived from the lymph node and subsequently expanding within tumor tissue. The study presented the conclusion that tumor T cells originate in lymph nodes as consistent with a hypothesis, not as something directly demonstrated. Tumors showed preferential V and J gene usage, and their T-cell repertoire diversity fell below that of lymph nodes yet above that of nontumor tissue.

Specimen: axillary lymph node tissue. The sequence joins TRBV25-1 to TRBJ1-6; TRBD1 is a weak D gene call, 6 bases matching. The TCR comes from a female donor with breast cancer. Some clones in this sample may be carry-over from other donors' samples. The CDR3 corresponds to CASSVGGAGSPLHF. The DNA is as follows: TGTGCCAGCAGTGTGGGGGGGGCAGGTTCACCCCTCCACTTT.